This is a list of T cell receptor beta chains from one sample in a study of T cell repertoires in aging, cancer and after chemotherapy. TCRdb reprocessed the multiplex PCR reads with MiXCR, giving one entry per CDR3 protein. The sample has approximately 6,600 distinct CDR3 sequences, about 29% seen once. The sequencing input was blood. These receptors originate from a human donor with a blood cancer. The donor label of this sample is uncertain. Both conserved end residues are part of each CDR3. Each record gives: CDR3 length, V gene, J gene, CDR3 protein.

17,TRBV7-6,TRBJ2-7,CASSTLLAGGLGSEQYF
15,TRBV14,TRBJ2-6,CASSHVGVSANVLTF
14,TRBV12-3/TRBV12-4,TRBJ1-5,CASSTSGGGQPQHF
16,TRBV6-5,TRBJ2-2,CASSYSRGVDSGELFF
15,TRBV11-2,TRBJ2-3,CASTTGPSYTDTQYF
14,TRBV6-5,TRBJ2-7,CASSYSGGPYEQYF
11,TRBV19,TRBJ1-1,CASSIVTEAFF
15,TRBV5-6,TRBJ2-1,CASSLRGTGVNEQFF
13,TRBV6-4,TRBJ2-2,CASSGTNTGELFF
17,TRBV12-5,TRBJ2-3,CASGLETPSGGADTQYF
13,TRBV12-3/TRBV12-4,TRBJ1-6,CASTGVSGSPLNF
13,TRBV18,TRBJ2-1,CASSPREGGEQFF
13,TRBV29-1,TRBJ2-7,CSVSQGRSLEQYF
13,TRBV28,TRBJ2-3,CAIERGVTDTQYF
13,TRBV19,TRBJ2-7,CASRRQAYSEQYF
14,TRBV18,TRBJ2-7,CASSPVADSYEQYF
12,TRBV18,TRBJ2-2,CASPRDTGELFF
11,TRBV30,TRBJ1-1,CAWSVRSEAFF
19,TRBV27,TRBJ1-2,CASSHSNTGGAFLFYGYTF
16,TRBV19,TRBJ2-1,CASSVRIPGQYNEQFF
17,TRBV18,TRBJ1-6,CASSTPTGLGNNSPLHF
15,TRBV5-6,TRBJ2-6,CASSLVVSGANVLTF
15,TRBV24-1,TRBJ2-2,CATSDGALYTGELFF
13,TRBV29-1,TRBJ2-7,CSILQSQGYEQYF
16,TRBV18,TRBJ2-3,CASSPGAGGPTDTQYF
12,TRBV5-4,TRBJ2-3,CASSFLDNTQYF
15,TRBV20-1,TRBJ2-5,CSAGPTLAGEETQYF
13,TRBV20-1,TRBJ2-5,CSARVTGTETQYF
16,TRBV12-3/TRBV12-4,TRBJ1-2,CASSIYDSQPIYGYTF
15,TRBV30,TRBJ2-7,CAWSIGQGVFNEQYF
18,TRBV27,TRBJ1-6,CASSLFAGTTSYNSPLHF
15,TRBV5-4,TRBJ2-2,CASTVQGLGTGELFF
19,TRBV6-1,TRBJ1-3,CASIPLPGASGDRGNTIYF
14,TRBV12-5,TRBJ1-2,CASGLVDRGNGYTF
15,TRBV27,TRBJ2-7,CASSLRFLQGYEQYF
17,TRBV29-1,TRBJ1-3,CSVGLANGLISGNTIYF
17,TRBV4-3,TRBJ2-7,CASSQDQAGRGPYEQYF
17,TRBV13,TRBJ1-5,CASSPGQGGTSNQPQHF
13,TRBV19,TRBJ1-2,CASSIAGGFGYTF
18,TRBV5-4,TRBJ2-1,CASSSTSGGEKSYNEQFF
13,TRBV6-4,TRBJ2-1,CASSDSPADEQFF
15,TRBV11-2,TRBJ2-1,CASSLGQGDYNEQFF
13,TRBV19,TRBJ1-1,CASSYRDNTEAFF
16,TRBV7-2,TRBJ1-6,CASSYLGRSYNSPLHF
11,TRBV6-5,TRBJ2-7,CASRPIYEQYF
15,TRBV6-4,TRBJ2-2,CASRNPQGSAGELFF
15,TRBV12-3/TRBV12-4,TRBJ2-2,CASRPRGGNTGELFF
11,TRBV6-1,TRBJ1-2,CASSAIYGYTF
13,TRBV20-1,TRBJ2-7,CSAEGRGTYEQYF
17,TRBV15,TRBJ2-7,CATSSLSGTGVSYEQYF
15,TRBV5-4,TRBJ2-2,CASQTGELNTGELFF